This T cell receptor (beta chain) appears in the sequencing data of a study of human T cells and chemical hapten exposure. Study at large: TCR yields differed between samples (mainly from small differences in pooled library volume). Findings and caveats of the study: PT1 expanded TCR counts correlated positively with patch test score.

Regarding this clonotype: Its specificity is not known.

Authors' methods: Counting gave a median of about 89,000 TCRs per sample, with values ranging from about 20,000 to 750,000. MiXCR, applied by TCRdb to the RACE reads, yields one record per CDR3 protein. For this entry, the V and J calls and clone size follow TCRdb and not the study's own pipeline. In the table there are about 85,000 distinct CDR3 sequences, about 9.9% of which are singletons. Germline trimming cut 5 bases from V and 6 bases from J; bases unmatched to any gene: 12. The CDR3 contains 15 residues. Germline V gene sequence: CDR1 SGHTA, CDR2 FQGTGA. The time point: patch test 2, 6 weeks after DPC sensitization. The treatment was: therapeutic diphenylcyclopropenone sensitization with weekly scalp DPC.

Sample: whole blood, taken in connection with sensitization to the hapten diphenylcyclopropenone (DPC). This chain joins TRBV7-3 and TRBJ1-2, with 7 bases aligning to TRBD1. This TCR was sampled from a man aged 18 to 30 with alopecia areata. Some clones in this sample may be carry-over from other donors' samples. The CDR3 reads CASSPDLKGAHGYTF. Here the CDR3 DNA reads TGTGCCAGCAGCCCCGACCTTAAGGGGGCTCATGGCTACACCTTC.